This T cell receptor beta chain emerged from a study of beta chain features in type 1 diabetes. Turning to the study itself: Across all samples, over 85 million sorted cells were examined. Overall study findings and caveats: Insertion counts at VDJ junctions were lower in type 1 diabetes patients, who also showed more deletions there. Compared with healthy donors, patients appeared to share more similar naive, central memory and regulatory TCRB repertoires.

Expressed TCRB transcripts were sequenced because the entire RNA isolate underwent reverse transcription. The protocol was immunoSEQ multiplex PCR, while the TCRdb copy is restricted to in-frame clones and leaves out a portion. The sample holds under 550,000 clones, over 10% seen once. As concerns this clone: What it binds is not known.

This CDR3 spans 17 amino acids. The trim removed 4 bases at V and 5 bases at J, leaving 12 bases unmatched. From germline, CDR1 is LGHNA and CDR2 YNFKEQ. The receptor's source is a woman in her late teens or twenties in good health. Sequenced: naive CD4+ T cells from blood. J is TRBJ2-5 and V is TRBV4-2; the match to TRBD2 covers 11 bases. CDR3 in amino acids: CASSLLGTSGPQETQYF. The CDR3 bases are TGTGCCAGCAGCCTCCTAGGGACTAGCGGCCCCCAGGAGACCCAGTACTTC.